A selection of T cell receptor beta chains follows, all from one sample in a study of control samples from healthy donors and cancer patients. Produced via immunoSEQ multiplex PCR; TCRdb's table is partial and in-frame only. The table includes 110,000 to 150,000 clones, around nine tenths detected once. The sample was blood. These receptors came from a woman in her twenties or thirties in good health. The CDR3 runs from the conserved cysteine through the conserved F or W. A D gene is named only where the DNA matches it firmly. The size field is filled for only some rows; it gives once, few, many or a size class.

TRBD1	NA	TRBV18	TRBJ1-4	TGTGCCAGCTCACCGGGAGCGGGACAGGGCGTTGATGAAAAACTGTTTTTT	CASSPGAGQGVDEKLFF
NA	NA	TRBV10-3	TRBJ1-2	TGTGCCATCAGTGAAGGGGTCAAAGGGAACTACTATGGCTACACCTTC	CAISEGVKGNYYGYTF
NA	few	TRBV7-8	TRBJ2-2	TGTGCCAGCAGCTTCGGGACCCCACCCTCCACCGGGGAGCTGTTTTTT	CASSFGTPPSTGELFF
NA	NA	TRBV5-4	TRBJ2-3	TGTGCCAGCAGCTTGTTTTCCACAGATACGCAGTATTTT	CASSLFSTDTQYF
TRBD2	NA	TRBV2	TRBJ2-3	TGTGCCAGCAGACCCGGGAGGGCCACAGATACGCAGTATTTT	CASRPGRATDTQYF
NA	NA	TRBV6-5	TRBJ2-2	TGTGCCAGCAGGCCCACTAGAGACACCGGGGAGCTGTTTTTT	CASRPTRDTGELFF
NA	NA	TRBV6-5	TRBJ2-1	TGTGCCAGCAGTTTGGCGGCCACCTACAATGAGCAGTTCTTC	CASSLAATYNEQFF
NA	NA	TRBV25-1	TRBJ2-1	TGTGCCAGCAGTGACGTTGCCTACAATGAGCAGTTCTTC	CASSDVAYNEQFF
NA	NA	TRBV2	TRBJ2-1	TGTGCCAGCAGTGAAGGTGGCGGCTACAATGAGCAGTTCTTC	CASSEGGGYNEQFF
NA	NA	TRBV7-9	TRBJ2-5	TGTGCCAGCAGCCCCCGCAGGCCCCAAGAGACCCAGTACTTC	CASSPRRPQETQYF
NA	NA	TRBV7-2	TRBJ1-5	TGTGCCAGCAGCTCCCGTTCGGTTAGCAATCAGCCCCAGCATTTT	CASSSRSVSNQPQHF
NA	NA	TRBV4-2	TRBJ2-7	TGTGCCAGCAGCCAAGAGGCGGGATGGGACATCAACTACGAGCAGTACTTC	CASSQEAGWDINYEQYF
TRBD2	once	TRBV5-5	TRBJ2-7	TGTGCCAGCAGCTATACTAGCGGAGAGGCCTACGAGCAGTACTTC	CASSYTSGEAYEQYF
TRBD1	few	TRBV7-9	TRBJ1-3	TGTGCCAGCGGAGGGGGCTTTGGAAACACCATATATTTT	CASGGGFGNTIYF
TRBD2	NA	TRBV19	TRBJ2-7	TGTGCCAGTAGTACAACCAGGACTAGTGGCCAGCTAAGGCACTACGAGCAGTACTTC	CASSTTRTSGQLRHYEQYF
NA	NA	TRBV5-1	TRBJ2-6	TGCGCCAGCAGCTTGGGAGGGAGCGGGGCCAACGTCCTGACTTTC	CASSLGGSGANVLTF
TRBD2	NA	TRBV18	TRBJ2-5	TGTGCCAGCTCACCCCAGACTAGCGGGGTAGGAGAGACCCAGTACTTC	CASSPQTSGVGETQYF